This T cell receptor (beta chain) was retrieved from a study of T cells in localized non-small cell lung cancer. The CDR3 has 20 residues. The V and J ends lost 4 bases and 1 base, in that order; junction bases with no gene match: 19. CDR1 is SGDLS and CDR2 is YYNGEE in the germline V gene. Some clones are missing from TCRdb's copy, which holds only in-frame ones; the method was immunoSEQ multiplex PCR. In the table there are 50,000 to 75,000 clones, 70% to 90% of which are singletons. The chain uses TRBV9 and TRBJ2-4; 8 bases map to TRBD1. Here the sequenced sample was peripheral blood, taken before any cancer treatment. The clonotype was recovered from a man aged 35-69 years with stage I squamous cell lung carcinoma. The CDR3 DNA reads as TGTGCCAGCAGCCCTTTTGGACAGGGAGCTAGTTGGGGTGCCAAAAACATTCAGTACTTC. Residues: CASSPFGQGASWGAKNIQYF.